This T cell receptor beta chain came from a study of T cells expressing NK-cell markers. Overall study findings and caveats: HCMV specificity of the expanded NKG2C+ T cell clones stayed unclear.

This CDR3 comprises 14 residues. CDR1 is SGHRS, CDR2 YFSETQ, per germline. TCR beta cDNA was made by 5'RACE template switching with UMIs. TCRdb reprocessed the 5' RACE reads, with one entry per CDR3 protein and no DNA. This table holds a few hundred thousand distinct CDR3 sequences. As to this clonotype: Its cognate antigen is unknown.

This TCR derives from a man aged 18-75 years in good health. This sequence joins TRBV5-1 and TRBJ1-1; with no DNA, the TCRdb D assignment of TRBD1 cannot be verified. Source material: blood T cells: a sorted CD56 or NKG2C T cell subset, CD4+ or CD8+ T cells, or bulk PBMC T cells (not recorded which). CDR3 sequence: CASSLWGYSTEAFF.